What follows describes a single TCR beta chain. No antigen is known for it. The V end was cut by 2 bases, the J end by 4 bases, with 12 bases between. Germline V CDR1 and CDR2: MDHEN, SYDVKM. CDR3 length: 15 amino acids. The data originate from a study of T cells after posttransplantation cyclophosphamide. Study-wide results and caveats: Later post-transplant blood repertoires were often dominated by donor CD8+ memory clones. Blood and skin or GI T cell repertoires showed limited TRB overlap. TRB clonality was highly associated with recipient CMV seropositivity and reactivation.

Method: immunoSEQ multiplex PCR; TCRdb's copy keeps in-frame clones and lacks some. Of 5,500 to 8,500 clones in the sample, about four fifths are singletons; the top ten hold 20% to 25%. A marrow graft followed busulfan-fludarabine conditioning, with cyclophosphamide on days +3 and +4. Here the sequenced sample was PBMCs, taken after allogeneic stem cell transplant with posttransplant cyclophosphamide. The V gene is TRBV28, the J gene TRBJ2-1; D perhaps matches TRBD2 (6 bases). This receptor was taken from a female patient aged 45-60 years who received an allogeneic stem cell transplant from a related donor, was CMV-positive, and had no GVHD. Certain T cells may be donor cells from the graft. CDR3 protein: CASSLLTRWYNEQFF. CDR3 DNA: TGTGCCAGCAGTTTACTGACTAGATGGTACAATGAGCAGTTCTTC.